These 5 T cell receptor beta chains originate from one sample sequenced in a study of regulatory T cells in long-lasting Graves disease. Arm-PCR of CDR3 regions with iRepertoire HTBI primers generated TCR beta libraries. Via MiXCR, TCRdb re-called the multiplex PCR reads, giving one row per CDR3 protein. The sample carries about 470,000 distinct CDR3 sequences, around 20% recorded once. As to time point: persistent/refractory GD, antithyroid drugs over 5 years with positive TRAb. Generation of the TCR library employed RNA extracted from PBMCs. The material sequenced was peripheral blood mononuclear cells (PBMCs), taken when the disease was refractory, from a patient treated with antithyroid drugs. The receptors were sampled from a female donor with Graves disease.

This rearrangement joins TRBV20-1 to TRBJ2-5, with 14 bases identical to TRBD2. V lost 5 bases, J lost 4 bases, and 9 bases stayed unmatched. Germline-derived CDR1 and CDR2 are DFQATT and SNEGSKA (reference sequence). This CDR3 has 16 amino acids. As DNA, the CDR3 is TGCAGTGCTGGGGACAGAGGACTAGCGGGAGGAGAGACCCAGTACTTC. It specifies CSAGDRGLAGGETQYF.

This clonotype turned up a few times. V and J are TRBV6-1 and TRBJ2-3; D is perhaps TRBD2 (6 bases). The V end was cut by 10 bases, the J end by 2 bases, with 13 bases between. The CDR3 loop spans 13 amino acids. Germline CDR1 reads MNHNS; CDR2 reads SASEGT. The CDR3 DNA reads TGTGCCACGTTCCGGGACTTCACAGATACGCAGTATTTT. It codes for CATFRDFTDTQYF.

This clonotype was seen many times. V usage is TRBV20-1 and J usage is TRBJ2-7; 9 bases line up with TRBD1. The CDR3 is 14 residues long. V shed 5 bases, J shed 1 base, and the junction held 6 bases outside the gene matches. CDR1 is DFQATT, CDR2 SNEGSKA, per germline (reference sequence). This chain's CDR3 is CSADDRGESYEQYF. CDR3 coding DNA: TGCAGTGCTGACGACAGGGGGGAATCCTACGAGCAGTACTTC.

V and J are TRBV5-5 and TRBJ1-1; tentatively, D is TRBD1 (6 bases). V dropped 1 base and J dropped 0 bases, with 10 bases sitting between them. The germline V gene has CDR1 SGHKS and CDR2 YYEKEE (reference sequence). There are 15 residues in the CDR3. The CDR3 loop reads CASSLLGALNTEAFF. In nucleotides, the CDR3 is TGTGCCAGCAGCTTGTTGGGGGCTTTGAACACTGAAGCTTTCTTT.

The V gene is TRBV6-1, the J gene TRBJ1-2, with no clear D. The CDR3 extends over 14 amino acids. Between the trimmed V and J ends, which lost 6 bases and 2 bases, there was a span of 13 bases. CDR1 and CDR2 from the germline V gene are MNHNS and SASEGT. For the CDR3, the DNA is TGTGCCAGCAGCCCGACACCTGTGAACTATGGCTACACCTTC. Protein sequence: CASSPTPVNYGYTF.